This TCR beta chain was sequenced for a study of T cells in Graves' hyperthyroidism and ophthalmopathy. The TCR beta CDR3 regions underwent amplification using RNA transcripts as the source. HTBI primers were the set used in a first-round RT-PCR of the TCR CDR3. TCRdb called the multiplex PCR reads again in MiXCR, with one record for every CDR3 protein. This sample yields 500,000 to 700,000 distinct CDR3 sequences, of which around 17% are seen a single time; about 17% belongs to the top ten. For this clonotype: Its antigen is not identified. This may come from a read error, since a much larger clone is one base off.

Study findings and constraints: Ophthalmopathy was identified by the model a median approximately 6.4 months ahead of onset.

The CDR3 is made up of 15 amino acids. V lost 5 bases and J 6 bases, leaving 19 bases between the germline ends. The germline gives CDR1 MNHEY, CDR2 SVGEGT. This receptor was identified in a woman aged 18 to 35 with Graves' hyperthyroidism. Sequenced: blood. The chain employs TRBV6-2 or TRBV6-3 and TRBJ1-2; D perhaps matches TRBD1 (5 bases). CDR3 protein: CASSDLSAGRDGYTF. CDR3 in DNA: TGTGCCAGCAGTGACCTTTCAGCAGGGAGGGATGGCTACACCTTC.